This T cell receptor beta chain derives from a study of T cell repertoires in cytomegalovirus infection. This clonotype was seen only a few times. As yet, its antigen is unknown. From the reads, TCRdb called clonotypes with MiXCR, one entry per CDR3 protein. Among a few hundred thousand distinct CDR3 sequences, roughly 28% were seen once, and the ten largest hold 20%. This CDR3 region has 15 residues. V was clipped by 4 bases and J by 8 bases; unmatched bases: 6. Per germline, CDR1 SGDLS and CDR2 YYNGEE. This clonotype originated in a human donor in good health (CMV status not recorded). Some clones in this sample may be carry-over from other donors' samples. Here the sequenced sample was cultured PBMCs, taken from culture after CMV antigen stimulation. The J gene is TRBJ2-1, the V gene TRBV9, with TRBD2 matching over 13 bases. CDR3 nucleotide sequence: TGTGCCAGCAGCCCTCGACTAGCGGGAGGCTATGAGCAGTTCTTC. Protein: CASSPRLAGGYEQFF.